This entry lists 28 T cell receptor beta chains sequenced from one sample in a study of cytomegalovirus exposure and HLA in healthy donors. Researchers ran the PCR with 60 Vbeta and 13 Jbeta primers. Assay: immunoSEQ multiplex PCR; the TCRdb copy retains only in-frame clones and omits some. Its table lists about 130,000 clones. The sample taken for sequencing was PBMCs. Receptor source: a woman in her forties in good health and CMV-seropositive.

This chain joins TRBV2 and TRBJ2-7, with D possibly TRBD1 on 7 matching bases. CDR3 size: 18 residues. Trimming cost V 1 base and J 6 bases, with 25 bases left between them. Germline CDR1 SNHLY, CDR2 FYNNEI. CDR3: CASSEEGAWRESLGEQYF. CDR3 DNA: TGTGCCAGCAGTGAAGAGGGGGCTTGGCGGGAATCGCTAGGCGAGCAGTACTTC.

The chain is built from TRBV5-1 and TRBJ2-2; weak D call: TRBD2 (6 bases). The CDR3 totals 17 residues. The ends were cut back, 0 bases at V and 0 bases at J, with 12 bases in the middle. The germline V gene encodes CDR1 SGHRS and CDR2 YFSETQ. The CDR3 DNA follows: TGCGCCAGCAGCTTGGGTTCGGGACTCGCGAACACCGGGGAGCTGTTTTTT. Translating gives CASSLGSGLANTGELFF.

The CDR3 sequence is CASSSRLAGGNNEQFF. CDR3 nucleotides: TGTGCCAGCAGTTCCAGGCTAGCGGGAGGAAACAATGAGCAGTTCTTC. The chain is built from TRBV6-6 and TRBJ2-1, with 11 bases that match TRBD2. The ends lost 4 bases at V and 5 bases at J; junction bases unmatched: 7. Germline loops: CDR1 MNHNY, CDR2 SVGAGI (reference sequence). This CDR3 comprises 16 residues.

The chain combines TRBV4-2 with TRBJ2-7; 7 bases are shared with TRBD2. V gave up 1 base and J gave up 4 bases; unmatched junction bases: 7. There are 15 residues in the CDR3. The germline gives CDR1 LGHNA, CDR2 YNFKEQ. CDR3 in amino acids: CASSQVGLADYEQYF. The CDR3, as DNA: TGTGCCAGCAGCCAAGTGGGCCTAGCGGATTACGAGCAGTACTTC.

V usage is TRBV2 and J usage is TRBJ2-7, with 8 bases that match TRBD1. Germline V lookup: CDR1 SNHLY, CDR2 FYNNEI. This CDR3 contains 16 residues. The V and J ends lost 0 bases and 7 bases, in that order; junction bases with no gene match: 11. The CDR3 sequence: CASSEASGTGAGEQYF. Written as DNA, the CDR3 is TGTGCCAGCAGTGAAGCGTCCGGGACAGGCGCGGGGGAGCAGTACTTC.

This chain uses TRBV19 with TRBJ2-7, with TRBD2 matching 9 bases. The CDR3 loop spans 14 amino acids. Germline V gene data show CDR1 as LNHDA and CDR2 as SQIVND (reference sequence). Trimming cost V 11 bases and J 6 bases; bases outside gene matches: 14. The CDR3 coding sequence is TGTGCCTCAGTAAGCTCTAGCGGGACGGGCGAGCAGTACTTC. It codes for CASVSSSGTGEQYF.

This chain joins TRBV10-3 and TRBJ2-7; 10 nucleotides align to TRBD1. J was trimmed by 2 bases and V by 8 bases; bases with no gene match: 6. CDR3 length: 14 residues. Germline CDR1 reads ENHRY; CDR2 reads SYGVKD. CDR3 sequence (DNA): TGTGCCATCGCACCGGGACAGGGGACCTACGAGCAGTACTTC. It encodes CAIAPGQGTYEQYF.

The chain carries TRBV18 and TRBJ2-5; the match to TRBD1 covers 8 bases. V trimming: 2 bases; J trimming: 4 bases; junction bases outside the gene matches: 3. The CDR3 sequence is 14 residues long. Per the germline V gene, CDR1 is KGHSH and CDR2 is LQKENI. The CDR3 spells CASSPIDRGETQYF. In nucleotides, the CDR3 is TGTGCCAGCTCACCAATTGACAGGGGAGAGACCCAGTACTTC.

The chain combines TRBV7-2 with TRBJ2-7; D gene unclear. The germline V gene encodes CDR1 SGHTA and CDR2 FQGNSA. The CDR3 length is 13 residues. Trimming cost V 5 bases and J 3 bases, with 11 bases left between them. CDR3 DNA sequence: TGTGCCAGCAGCGCGTCAACTGGCTACGAGCAGTACTTC. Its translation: CASSASTGYEQYF. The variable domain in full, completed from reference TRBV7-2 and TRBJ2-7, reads GAGVSQSPSNKVTEKGKDVELRCDPISGHTALYWYRQSLGQGLEFLIYFQGNSAPDKSGLPSDRFSAERTGGSVSTLTIQRTQQEDSAVYLCASSASTGYEQYFGPGTRLTVT.

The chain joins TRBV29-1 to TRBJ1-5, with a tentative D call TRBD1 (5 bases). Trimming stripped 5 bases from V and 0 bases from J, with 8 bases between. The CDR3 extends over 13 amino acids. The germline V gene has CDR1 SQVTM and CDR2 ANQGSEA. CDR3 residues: CSVQTASNQPQHF. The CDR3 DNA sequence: TGCAGCGTTCAGACAGCTAGCAATCAGCCCCAGCATTTT.

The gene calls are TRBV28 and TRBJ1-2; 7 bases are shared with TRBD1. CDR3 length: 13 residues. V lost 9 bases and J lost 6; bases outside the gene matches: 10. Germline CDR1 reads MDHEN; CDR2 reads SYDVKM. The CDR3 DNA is TGTGCCAGTACCACAGGGGATAAAGATGGCTACACCTTC. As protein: CASTTGDKDGYTF.

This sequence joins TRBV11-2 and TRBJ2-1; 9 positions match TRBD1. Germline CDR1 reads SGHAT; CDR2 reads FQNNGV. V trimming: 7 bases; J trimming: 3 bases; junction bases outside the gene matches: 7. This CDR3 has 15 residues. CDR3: CASTLRTGVYNEQFF. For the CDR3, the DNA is TGTGCCAGCACCCTACGGACAGGGGTCTACAATGAGCAGTTCTTC.

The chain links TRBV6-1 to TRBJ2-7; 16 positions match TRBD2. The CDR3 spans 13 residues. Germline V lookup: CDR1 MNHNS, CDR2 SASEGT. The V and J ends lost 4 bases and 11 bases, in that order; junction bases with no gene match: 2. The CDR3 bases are TGTGCCAGCAGTGTGGGGACTAGCGGGAGGGAGTACTTC. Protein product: CASSVGTSGREYF.

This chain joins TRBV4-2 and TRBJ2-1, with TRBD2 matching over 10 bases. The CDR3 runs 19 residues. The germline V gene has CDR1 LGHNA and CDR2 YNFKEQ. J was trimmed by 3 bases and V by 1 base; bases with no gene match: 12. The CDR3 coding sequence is TGTGCCAGCAGCCAAGGTGCCGTAACGCTAGCGGGAGACTACAATGAGCAGTTCTTC. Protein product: CASSQGAVTLAGDYNEQFF.

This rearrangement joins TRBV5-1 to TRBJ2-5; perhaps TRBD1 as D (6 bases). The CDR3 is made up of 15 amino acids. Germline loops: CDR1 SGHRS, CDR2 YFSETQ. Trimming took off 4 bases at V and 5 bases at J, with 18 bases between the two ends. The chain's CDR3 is CASSSSGGSGETQYF. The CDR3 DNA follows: TGCGCCAGCAGCAGCAGTGGGGGCTCAGGGGAGACCCAGTACTTC.

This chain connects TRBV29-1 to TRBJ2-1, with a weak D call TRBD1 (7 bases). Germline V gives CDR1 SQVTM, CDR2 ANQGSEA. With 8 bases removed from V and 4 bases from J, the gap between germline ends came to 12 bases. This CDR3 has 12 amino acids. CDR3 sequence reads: CSHRGLYNEQFF. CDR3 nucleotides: TGCAGCCACAGGGGACTTTACAATGAGCAGTTCTTC.

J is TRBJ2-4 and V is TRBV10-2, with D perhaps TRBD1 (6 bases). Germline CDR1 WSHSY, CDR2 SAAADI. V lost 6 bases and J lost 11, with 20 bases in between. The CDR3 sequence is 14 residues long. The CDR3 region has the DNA TGCGCCAGCAGCCAAGGACAGCGTAGGGACGTTCAGTACTTC. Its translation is CASSQGQRRDVQYF.

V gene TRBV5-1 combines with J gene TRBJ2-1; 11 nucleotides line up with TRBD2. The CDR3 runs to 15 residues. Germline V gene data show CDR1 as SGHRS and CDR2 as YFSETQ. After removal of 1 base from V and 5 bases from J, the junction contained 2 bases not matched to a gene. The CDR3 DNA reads TGCGCCAGCAGCTTGTTAGCGGGAGGGCACAATGAGCAGTTCTTC. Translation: CASSLLAGGHNEQFF.

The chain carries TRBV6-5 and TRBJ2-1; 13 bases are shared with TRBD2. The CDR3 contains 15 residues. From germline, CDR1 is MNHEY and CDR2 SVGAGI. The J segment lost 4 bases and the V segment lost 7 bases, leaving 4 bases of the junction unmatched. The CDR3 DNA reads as TGTGCCAGCAAACAACTAGCGGGAGGGTACAATGAGCAGTTCTTC. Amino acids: CASKQLAGGYNEQFF.

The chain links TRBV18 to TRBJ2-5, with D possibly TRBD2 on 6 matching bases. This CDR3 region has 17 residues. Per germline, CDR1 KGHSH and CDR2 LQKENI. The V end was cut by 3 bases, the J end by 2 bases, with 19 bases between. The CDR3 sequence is CASSPTLRGMGQETQYF. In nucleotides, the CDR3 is TGTGCCAGCTCACCGACTTTGCGGGGAATGGGGCAAGAGACCCAGTACTTC.

The CDR3, as DNA: TGTGCCAGCAGGGCCTTGACAGGGGACCATCAGCCCCAGCATTTT. Its translation is CASRALTGDHQPQHF. This rearrangement joins TRBV6-1 to TRBJ1-5; TRBD1 matches at 8 bases. The V segment lost 6 bases and the J segment 5 bases; nucleotides outside the gene matches: 9. The CDR3 has 15 residues. Germline lookup yields CDR1 MNHNS and CDR2 SASEGT.

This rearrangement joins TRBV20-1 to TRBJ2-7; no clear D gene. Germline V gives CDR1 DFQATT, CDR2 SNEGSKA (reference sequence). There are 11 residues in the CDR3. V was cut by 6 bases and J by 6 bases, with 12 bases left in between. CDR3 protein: CSAVRVPEQYF. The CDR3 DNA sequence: TGCAGTGCAGTCCGGGTCCCCGAGCAGTACTTC.

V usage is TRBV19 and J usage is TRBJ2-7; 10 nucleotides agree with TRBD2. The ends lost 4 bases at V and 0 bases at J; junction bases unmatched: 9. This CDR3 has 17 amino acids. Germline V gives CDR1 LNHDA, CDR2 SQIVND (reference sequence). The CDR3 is CASSRGLAGVVSYEQYF. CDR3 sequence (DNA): TGTGCCAGTAGTAGAGGTCTAGCGGGAGTCGTCTCCTACGAGCAGTACTTC.

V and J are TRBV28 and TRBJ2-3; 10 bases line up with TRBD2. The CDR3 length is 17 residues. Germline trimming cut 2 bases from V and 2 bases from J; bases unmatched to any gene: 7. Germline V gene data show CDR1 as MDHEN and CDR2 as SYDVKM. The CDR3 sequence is CASSLGPSGRATDTQYF. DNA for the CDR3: TGTGCCAGCAGTTTAGGACCTAGCGGGAGAGCCACAGATACGCAGTATTTT.

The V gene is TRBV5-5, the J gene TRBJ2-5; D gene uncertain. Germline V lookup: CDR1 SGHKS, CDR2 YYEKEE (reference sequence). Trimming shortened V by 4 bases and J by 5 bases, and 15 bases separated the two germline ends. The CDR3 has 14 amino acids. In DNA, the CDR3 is TGTGCCAGCAGCCCGGGTCATTTAGAGGAGACCCAGTACTTC. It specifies CASSPGHLEETQYF.

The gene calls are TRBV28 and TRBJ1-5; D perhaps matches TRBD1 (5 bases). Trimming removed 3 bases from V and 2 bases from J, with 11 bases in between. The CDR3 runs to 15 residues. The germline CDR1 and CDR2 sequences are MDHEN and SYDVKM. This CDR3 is CASSFRGGGNQPQHF. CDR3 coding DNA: TGTGCCAGCAGTTTTAGGGGAGGAGGCAATCAGCCCCAGCATTTT.

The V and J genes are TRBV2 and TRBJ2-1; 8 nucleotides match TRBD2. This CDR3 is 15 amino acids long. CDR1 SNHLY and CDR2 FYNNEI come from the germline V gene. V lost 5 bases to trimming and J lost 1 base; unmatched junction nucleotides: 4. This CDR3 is CASSLLAASYNEQFF. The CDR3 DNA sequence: TGTGCCAGCAGTCTACTAGCGGCTTCCTACAATGAGCAGTTCTTC.

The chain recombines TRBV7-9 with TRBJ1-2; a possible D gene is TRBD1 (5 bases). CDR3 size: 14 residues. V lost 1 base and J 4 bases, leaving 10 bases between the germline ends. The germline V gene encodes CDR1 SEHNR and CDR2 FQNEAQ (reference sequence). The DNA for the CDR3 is TGTGCCAGCAGCTTAGTGGGGGAGGTCTATGGCTACACCTTC. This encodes CASSLVGEVYGYTF. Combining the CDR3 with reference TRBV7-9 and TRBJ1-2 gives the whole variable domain DTGVSQNPRHKITKRGQNVTFRCDPISEHNRLYWYRQTLGQGPEFLTYFQNEAQLEKSRLLSDRFSAERPKGSFSTLEIQRTEQGDSAMYLCASSLVGEVYGYTFGSGTRLTVV.